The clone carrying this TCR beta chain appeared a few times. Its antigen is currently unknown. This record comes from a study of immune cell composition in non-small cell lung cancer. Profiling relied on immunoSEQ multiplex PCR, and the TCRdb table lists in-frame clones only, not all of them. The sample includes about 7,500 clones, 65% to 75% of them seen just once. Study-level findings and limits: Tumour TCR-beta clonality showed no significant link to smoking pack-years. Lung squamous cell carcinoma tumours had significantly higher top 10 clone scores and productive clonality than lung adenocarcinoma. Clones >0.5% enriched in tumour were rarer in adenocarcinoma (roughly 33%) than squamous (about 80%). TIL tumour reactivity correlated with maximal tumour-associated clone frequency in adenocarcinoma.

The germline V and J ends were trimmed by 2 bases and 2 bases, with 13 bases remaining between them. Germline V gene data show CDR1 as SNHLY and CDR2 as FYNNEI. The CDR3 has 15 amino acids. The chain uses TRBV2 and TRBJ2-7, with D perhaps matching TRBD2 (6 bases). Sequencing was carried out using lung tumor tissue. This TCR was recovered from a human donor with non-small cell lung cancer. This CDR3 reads CASSEQLASTYEQYF. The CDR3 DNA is TGTGCCAGCAGTGAACAGCTAGCGTCAACCTACGAGCAGTACTTC.